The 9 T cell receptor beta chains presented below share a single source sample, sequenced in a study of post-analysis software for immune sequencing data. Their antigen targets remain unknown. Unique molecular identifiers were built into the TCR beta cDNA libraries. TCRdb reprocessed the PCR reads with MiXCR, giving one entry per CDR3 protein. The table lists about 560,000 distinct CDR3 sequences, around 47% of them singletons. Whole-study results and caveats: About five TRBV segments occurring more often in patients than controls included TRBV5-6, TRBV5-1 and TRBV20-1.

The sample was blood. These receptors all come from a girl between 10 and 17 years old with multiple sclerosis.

The CDR3 DNA reads as TGTGCCAGCAGCCCCGGGGTGCGGGGGGTCAATGAGCAGTTCTTC. This translates into CASSPGVRGVNEQFF. The chain joins TRBV7-2 to TRBJ2-1; 8 nucleotides align to TRBD2. Trimming took 5 bases from V and 6 from J; bases not matched to a gene: 9. Per germline, CDR1 SGHTA and CDR2 FQGNSA. The CDR3 length is 15 residues.

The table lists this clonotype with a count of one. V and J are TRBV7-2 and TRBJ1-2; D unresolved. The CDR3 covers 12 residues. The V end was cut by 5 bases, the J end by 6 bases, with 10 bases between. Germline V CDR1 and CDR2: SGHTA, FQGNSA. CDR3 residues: CASSPPSNGYTF. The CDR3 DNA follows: TGTGCCAGCAGCCCCCCCTCGAATGGCTACACCTTC.

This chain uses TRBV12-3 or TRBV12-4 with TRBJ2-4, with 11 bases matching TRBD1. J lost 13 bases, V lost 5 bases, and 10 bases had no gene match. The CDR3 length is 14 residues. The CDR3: CASSPGTGGWEQYF. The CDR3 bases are TGTGCCAGCAGTCCCGGGACAGGGGGTTGGGAGCAGTACTTC.

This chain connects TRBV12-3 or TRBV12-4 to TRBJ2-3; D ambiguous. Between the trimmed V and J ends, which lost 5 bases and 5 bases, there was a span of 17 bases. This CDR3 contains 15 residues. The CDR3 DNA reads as TGTGCCAGCAGTCCAACTGTGGCCCTGGGAGATACGCAGTATTTT. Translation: CASSPTVALGDTQYF.

The CDR3 sequence is CSASDRGKEELFF. The CDR3 coding sequence is TGCAGTGCCTCGGACAGGGGGAAGGAAGAACTGTTTTTT. V is TRBV20-1 and J is TRBJ1-4; TRBD1 agrees at 10 bases. The CDR3 runs 13 residues. Germline CDR1 DFQATT, CDR2 SNEGSKA (reference sequence). V dropped 6 bases and J dropped 12; count of bases not matched to a gene: 10.

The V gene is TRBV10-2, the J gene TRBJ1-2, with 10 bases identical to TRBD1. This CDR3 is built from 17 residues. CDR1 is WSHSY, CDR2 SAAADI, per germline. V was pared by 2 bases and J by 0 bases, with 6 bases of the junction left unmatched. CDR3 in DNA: TGCGCCAGCAGTGAGGACAGGGGGCGCATGGCTAACTATGGCTACACCTTC. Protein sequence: CASSEDRGRMANYGYTF.

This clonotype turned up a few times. CDR3: CASSLFTSGGVSEQFF. CDR3 nucleotides: TGTGCCAGCAGTTTGTTCACTAGCGGGGGGGTGAGTGAGCAGTTCTTC. The chain combines TRBV27 with TRBJ2-1; 13 nucleotides align to TRBD2. Germline CDR1 and CDR2: MNHEY and SMNVEV (reference sequence). The length of the CDR3 is 16 residues. Trimming took 3 bases from V and 9 from J; bases not matched to a gene: 8.

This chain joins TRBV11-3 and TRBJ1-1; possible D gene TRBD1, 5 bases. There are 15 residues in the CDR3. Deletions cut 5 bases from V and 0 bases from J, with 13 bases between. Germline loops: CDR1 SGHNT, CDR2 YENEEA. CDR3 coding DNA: TGTGCCAGCAGCACCTGGGGGGACGTGAACACTGAAGCTTTCTTT. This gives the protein CASSTWGDVNTEAFF. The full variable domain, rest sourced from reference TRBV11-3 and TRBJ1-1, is EAGVVQSPRYKIIEKKQPVAFWCNPISGHNTLYWYLQNLGQGPELLIRYENEEAVDDSQLPKDRFSAERLKGVDSTLKIQPAELGDSAVYLCASSTWGDVNTEAFFGQGTRLTVV.

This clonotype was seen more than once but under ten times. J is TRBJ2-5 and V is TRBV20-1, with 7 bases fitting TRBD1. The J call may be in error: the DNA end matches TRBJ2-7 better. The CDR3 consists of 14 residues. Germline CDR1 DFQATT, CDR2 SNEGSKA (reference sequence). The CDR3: CSASSETGMYEQYF. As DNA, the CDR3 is TGCAGTGCTAGTTCTGAGACAGGGATGTACGAGCAGTACTTC.